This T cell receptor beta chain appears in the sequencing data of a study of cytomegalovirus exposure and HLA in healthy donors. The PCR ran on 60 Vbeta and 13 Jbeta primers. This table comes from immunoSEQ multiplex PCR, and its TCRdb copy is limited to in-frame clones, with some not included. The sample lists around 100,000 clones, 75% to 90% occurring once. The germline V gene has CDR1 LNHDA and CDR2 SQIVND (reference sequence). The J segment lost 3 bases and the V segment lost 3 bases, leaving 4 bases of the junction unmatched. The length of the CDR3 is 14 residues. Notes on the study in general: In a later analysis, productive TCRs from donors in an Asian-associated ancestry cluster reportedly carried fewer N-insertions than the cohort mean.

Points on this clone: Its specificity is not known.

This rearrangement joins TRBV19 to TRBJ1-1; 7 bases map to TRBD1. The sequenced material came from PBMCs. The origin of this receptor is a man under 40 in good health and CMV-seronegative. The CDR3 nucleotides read TGTGCCAGTAGTATGTTACAGGGGTACACTGAAGCTTTCTTT. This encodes CASSMLQGYTEAFF. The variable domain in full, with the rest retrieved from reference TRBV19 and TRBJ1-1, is DGGITQSPKYLFRKEGQNVTLSCEQNLNHDAMYWYRQDPGQGLRLIYYSQIVNDFQKGDIAEGYSVSREKKESFPLTVTSAQKNPTAFYLCASSMLQGYTEAFFGQGTRLTVV.